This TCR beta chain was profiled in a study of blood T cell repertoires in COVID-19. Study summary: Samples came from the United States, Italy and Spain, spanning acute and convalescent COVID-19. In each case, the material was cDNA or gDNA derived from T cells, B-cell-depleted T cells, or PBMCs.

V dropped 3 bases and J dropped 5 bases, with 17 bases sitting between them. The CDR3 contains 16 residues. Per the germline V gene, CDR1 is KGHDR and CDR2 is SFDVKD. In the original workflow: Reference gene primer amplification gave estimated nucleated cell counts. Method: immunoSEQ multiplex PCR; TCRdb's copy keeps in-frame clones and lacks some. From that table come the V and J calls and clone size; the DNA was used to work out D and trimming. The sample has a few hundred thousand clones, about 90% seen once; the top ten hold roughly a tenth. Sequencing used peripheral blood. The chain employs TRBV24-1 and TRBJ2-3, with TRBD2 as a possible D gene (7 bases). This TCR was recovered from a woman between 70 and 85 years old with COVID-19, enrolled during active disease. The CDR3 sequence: CATSDAGAGARDTQYF. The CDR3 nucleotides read TGTGCCACCAGTGATGCAGGGGCGGGAGCGCGAGATACGCAGTATTTT.